Listed below are T cell receptor beta chains from one sample, sequenced in a study of OX40 agonist ivuxolimab in advanced cancers. Clones were read by immunoSEQ multiplex PCR, and TCRdb kept only the in-frame ones, dropping some. The table lists about 38,000 clones, about 90% of them singletons, with more than 9% in the top ten. The sample was CD4+ or CD8+ T cells sorted from blood, taken in a trial of the OX40 agonist ivuxolimab. These receptors were collected from an adult with an advanced solid tumor such as melanoma, head and neck, liver or kidney cancer. The CDR3 runs from the conserved cysteine through the conserved F or W. Fields, in order: V gene, D gene, J gene, clone size, CDR3 protein, CDR3 DNA. A D gene is named only where the DNA matches it firmly. Not every row has a clone size; where given, it reads once, few, many or a size class.

>TRBV7-9|NA|TRBJ1-2|NA
CASSLVGGGYTF
TGTGCCAGCAGCTTAGTCGGGGGTGGCTACACCTTC
>TRBV28|TRBD2|TRBJ2-7|NA
CASRGLAGGEDEQYF
TGTGCCAGCCGCGGACTAGCGGGAGGGGAGGACGAGCAGTACTTC
>TRBV6-1|NA|TRBJ2-6|NA
CASWGPGANVLTF
TGTGCCAGCTGGGGGCCTGGGGCCAACGTCCTGACTTTC
>TRBV27|NA|TRBJ1-6|NA
CASSLGLDNSPLHF
TGTGCCAGCAGTCTAGGTCTGGATAATTCACCCCTCCACTTT
>TRBV29-1|TRBD2|TRBJ2-2|NA
CSASGGLAVNTGELFF
TGCAGCGCCTCAGGTGGGCTAGCGGTAAACACCGGGGAGCTGTTTTTT
>TRBV11-2|NA|TRBJ2-1|NA
CASSLVRGNEQFF
TGTGCCAGCAGCTTAGTACGCGGGAATGAGCAGTTCTTC
>TRBV4-2|NA|TRBJ1-5|NA
CASSQARDYDSNQPQHF
TGTGCCAGCAGCCAAGCACGGGACTATGATAGCAATCAGCCCCAGCATTTT
>TRBV23-1|NA|TRBJ1-1|NA
CASIKPMRWLGNTEAFF
TGCGCCAGCATTAAGCCGATGAGGTGGTTGGGTAACACTGAAGCTTTCTTT
>TRBV4-3|TRBD2|TRBJ2-1|NA
CASSLGTSGLGYNEQFF
TGCGCCAGCAGCCTCGGGACTAGCGGACTAGGCTACAATGAGCAGTTCTTC
>TRBV2|TRBD1|TRBJ2-3|few
CASREQGRSTDTQYF
TGTGCCAGCAGGGAACAGGGGAGAAGCACAGATACGCAGTATTTT
>TRBV18|TRBD2|TRBJ2-3|once
CASSPTSGTDTQYF
TGTGCCAGCTCACCGACTAGCGGCACAGATACGCAGTATTTT
>TRBV7-2|TRBD2|TRBJ2-1|once
CASSPAGVWNEQFF
TGTGCCAGCAGCCCGGCGGGGGTTTGGAATGAGCAGTTCTTC
>TRBV27|TRBD1|TRBJ1-3|NA
CASTDRVGNTIYF
TGTGCCAGCACCGACAGGGTCGGAAACACCATATATTTT
>TRBV27|TRBD2|TRBJ2-1|NA
CASSSGLAGIYEQFF
TGTGCCAGCAGTTCGGGACTAGCGGGAATATATGAGCAGTTCTTC
>TRBV21-1|NA|TRBJ2-5|NA
CASSSDRQETQYF
TGTGCCAGCAGCTCAGACAGGCAAGAGACCCAGTACTTC
>TRBV6-5|TRBD2|TRBJ2-1|NA
CASSYSTSGPYNEQFF
TGTGCCAGCAGTTACTCAACTAGCGGACCCTACAATGAGCAGTTCTTC
>TRBV9|NA|TRBJ1-2|NA
CASSVGGAPLTSYGYTF
TGTGCCAGCAGCGTAGGGGGGGCGCCCCTTACTAGCTATGGCTACACCTTC
>TRBV30|NA|TRBJ1-1|once
CAWSVWQMNTEAFF
TGTGCCTGGAGTGTTTGGCAAATGAACACTGAAGCTTTCTTT
>TRBV19|NA|TRBJ2-3|NA
CASSIGYGKTGSPDTQYF
TGTGCCAGTAGTATAGGTTATGGTAAAACGGGATCCCCAGATACGCAGTATTTT
>TRBV18|NA|TRBJ1-2|NA
CASSSDSNYGYTF
TGTGCCAGCTCGTCGGACTCTAACTATGGCTACACCTTC
>TRBV19|TRBD1|TRBJ1-1|NA
CASSISRDRSNTEAFF
TGTGCCAGTAGTATCAGCCGGGACAGGTCGAACACTGAAGCTTTCTTT
>TRBV18|NA|TRBJ2-5|NA
CASSLNRGGETQYF
TGTGCCAGCTCACTTAACAGGGGAGGAGAGACCCAGTACTTC
>TRBV2|NA|TRBJ1-6|few
CASLQGYNSPLHF
TGTGCCAGCCTCCAGGGCTATAATTCACCCCTCCACTTT
>TRBV30|NA|TRBJ1-2|NA
CAWSVGLNYGYTF
TGTGCCTGGAGTGTCGGACTTAACTATGGCTACACCTTC
>TRBV19|TRBD1|TRBJ1-1|NA
CASSMSGQGTEAFF
TGTGCCAGTAGTATGTCCGGACAGGGGACTGAAGCTTTCTTT
>TRBV10-2|TRBD1|TRBJ2-7|NA
CASRIGTGVRGGYEQYF
TGCGCCAGCAGGATTGGGACAGGGGTGAGGGGGGGCTACGAGCAGTACTTC
>TRBV7-9|NA|TRBJ1-1|NA
CASSLAGRMSTEAFF
TGTGCCAGCAGCTTAGCGGGGCGGATGAGCACTGAAGCTTTCTTT
>TRBV6-1|TRBD1|TRBJ2-4|NA
CASSVQGAGGNIQYF
TGTGCCAGCAGTGTACAGGGGGCCGGCGGGAACATTCAGTACTTC